This paragraph covers one T cell receptor beta chain sequence. Its antigen is not yet known. Base qualities were left out, and no much larger clone turns up one base away. This sample stems from a study of blood T cell repertoires in COVID-19 (dated by TCRdb to about 2020). At the level of the whole study: Collaborator samples came from the United States, Italy and Spain and covered acute and convalescent phases of COVID-19. Samples were obtained from the ongoing ImmuneRACE study (first 160 participants) and from 950 to 1,500 subjects provided by 6 global collaborators. A freely available public database, intended as a resource for researchers studying the immune response to SARS-CoV-2, is where the repertoires were released. The prospective study material was composed of cDNA or gDNA derived from T cells, B-cell-depleted T cells, or PBMCs. The dataset comprised deeply sampled blood TCRbeta repertoires from subjects exposed to, actively infected with, or recovered from COVID-19. Sample metadata almost always included a de-identified subject ID, COVID-19 status, age in years and sex. Where available, HLA class I and class II types were obtained from metadata supplied by the sample provider rather than from assay-based typing. The research as a whole found: Clinical and demographic metadata were provided uncurated, with the amount varying by source and participant.

Measured from the cysteine to the phenylalanine, the CDR3 is 14 residues long. CDR3 DNA only is kept here, 42 bases in frame from base 1. In the germline V gene, CDR1 corresponds to WSHSY and CDR2 to SAAADI. Trimming takes 3 bases off V and 10 bases off J; junction bases not matched to a gene: 7. The immunoSEQ Assay, a bias-controlled multiplex PCR, was used to amplify TCRbeta CDR3 regions from genomic DNA. Per the original workflow: Nucleated cell counts per sample were estimated from amplification of reference gene primers within the assay. To quantify the absolute abundance of each unique TCRbeta CDR3 rearrangement, sequence reads were collapsed and filtered. Productive Simpson clonality was computed per sample as the square root of Simpson's diversity index over productive rearrangements. TCRdb obtained this table from immuneACCESS and retained in-frame rearrangements with V and J assigned. These tables miss some clones; where compared with another copy, unresolved V genes account for less than half of the shortfall, and the remainder is unexplained. For V, J and clone size, that table is used; D and trimming come from the DNA. Present in this sample are 20,000 to 30,000 clones, 70% to 90% of which were seen just once. The ten largest clones represent around a sixth of the sample.

The collaborating institutions used their own protocols to collect whole blood in K2EDTA tubes. For TCRbeta analysis, collaborator samples were shipped as frozen whole blood, as isolated PBMCs, or as DNA extracted from either sample type. Specimen: peripheral blood. The clonotype comes from an elderly woman with acute or convalescent COVID-19. The chain employs TRBV10-2 and TRBJ1-1; 11 bases in between match TRBD1. CDR3 loop: CASSEPDRGPRAFF. The DNA sequence is as follows: TGCGCCAGCAGTGAACCGGACAGGGGGCCCCGAGCTTTCTTT.